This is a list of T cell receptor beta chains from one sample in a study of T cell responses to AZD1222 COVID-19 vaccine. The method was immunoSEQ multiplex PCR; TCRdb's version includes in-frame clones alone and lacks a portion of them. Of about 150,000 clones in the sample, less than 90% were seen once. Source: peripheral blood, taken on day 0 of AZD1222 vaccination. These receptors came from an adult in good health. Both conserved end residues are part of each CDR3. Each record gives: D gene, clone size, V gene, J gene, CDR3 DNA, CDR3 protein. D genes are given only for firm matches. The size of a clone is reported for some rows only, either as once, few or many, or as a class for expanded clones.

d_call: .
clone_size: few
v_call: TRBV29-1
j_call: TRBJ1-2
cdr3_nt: TGCAGCGTTGAAGATGAGTTAGGGTTCGACACCTTC
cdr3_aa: CSVEDELGFDTF

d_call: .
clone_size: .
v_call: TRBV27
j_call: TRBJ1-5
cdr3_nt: TGTGCCAGCAGTTCAGGCGCGGGCGGTCAGCCCCAGCATTTT
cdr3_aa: CASSSGAGGQPQHF

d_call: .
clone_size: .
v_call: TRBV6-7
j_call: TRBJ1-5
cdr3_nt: TGTGCCAGCACTCGGGGAGGGCACAATCAGCCCCAGCATTTT
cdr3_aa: CASTRGGHNQPQHF

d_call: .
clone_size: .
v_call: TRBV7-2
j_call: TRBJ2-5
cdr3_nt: TGTGCCAGCAGCGAAGACAGCTCGGGAACCCAGTACTTC
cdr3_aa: CASSEDSSGTQYF

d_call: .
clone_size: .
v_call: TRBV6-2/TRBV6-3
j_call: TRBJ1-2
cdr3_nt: TGTGCCAGCAGTTCCCGCAATAACTATGGCTACACCTTC
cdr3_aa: CASSSRNNYGYTF

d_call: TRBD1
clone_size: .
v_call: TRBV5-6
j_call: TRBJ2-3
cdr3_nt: TGTGCCAGCAGCTTGGGAGGGACAGGGGCAGATACGCAGTATTTT
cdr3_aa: CASSLGGTGADTQYF

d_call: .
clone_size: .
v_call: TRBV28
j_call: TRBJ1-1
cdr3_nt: TGTGCCAGCACCGAAGACAGAGAAGCTTTCTTT
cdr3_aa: CASTEDREAFF

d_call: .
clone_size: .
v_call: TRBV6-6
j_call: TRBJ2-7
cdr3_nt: TGTGCCAGCAGTTTTCCAGGGTTCTACGAGCAGTACTTC
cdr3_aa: CASSFPGFYEQYF

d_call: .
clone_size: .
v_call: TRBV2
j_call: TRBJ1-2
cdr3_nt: TGTGCCAGCAGCAATTATGGCTACACCTTC
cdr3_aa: CASSNYGYTF

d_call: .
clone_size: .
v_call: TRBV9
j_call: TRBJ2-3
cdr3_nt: TGTGCCAGCAGCGTAAGCCCCCAGAACACAGATACGCAGTATTTT
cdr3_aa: CASSVSPQNTDTQYF

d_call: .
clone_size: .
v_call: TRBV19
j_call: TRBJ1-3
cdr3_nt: TGTGCCAGTACCCCACTCCCAGGGAAGGCTGGAAACACCATATATTTT
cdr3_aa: CASTPLPGKAGNTIYF

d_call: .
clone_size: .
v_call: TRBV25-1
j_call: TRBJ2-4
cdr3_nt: TGTGCCAGCAGTGCCCCGGGCAACCTCAAAAACATTCAGTACTTC
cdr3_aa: CASSAPGNLKNIQYF

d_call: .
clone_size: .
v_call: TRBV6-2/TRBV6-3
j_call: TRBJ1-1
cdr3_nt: TGTGCCAGCAGTTACTCCCTTGAAGCTTTCTTT
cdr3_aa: CASSYSLEAFF

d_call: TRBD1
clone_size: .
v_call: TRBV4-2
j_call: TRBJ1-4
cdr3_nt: TGTGCCAGCAGCCGGGACAGGGGTAATGAAAAACTGTTTTTT
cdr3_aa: CASSRDRGNEKLFF

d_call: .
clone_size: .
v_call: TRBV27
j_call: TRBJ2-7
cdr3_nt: TGTGCCAGCGCCCTTCAGTACGGGCCCTACGAGCAGTACTTC
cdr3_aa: CASALQYGPYEQYF

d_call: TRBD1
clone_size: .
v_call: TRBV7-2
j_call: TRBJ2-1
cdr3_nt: TGTGCCAGCAGCTTACTTGGGACAGGGTCGGGTGAGCAGTTCTTC
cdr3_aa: CASSLLGTGSGEQFF

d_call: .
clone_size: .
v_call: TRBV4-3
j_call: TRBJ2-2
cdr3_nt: TGCGCCAGCAGCCCCCGGGAGAACACCGGGGAGCTGTTTTTT
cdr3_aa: CASSPRENTGELFF

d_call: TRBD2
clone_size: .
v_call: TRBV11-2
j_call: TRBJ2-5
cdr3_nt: TGTGCCAGCAGCCCTCAGCGGGGGCGTCAAGAGACCCAGTACTTC
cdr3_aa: CASSPQRGRQETQYF

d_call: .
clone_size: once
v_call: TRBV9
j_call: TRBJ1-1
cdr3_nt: TGTGCCAGCAGCGTATTCGACAGGAATGCTGAAGCTTTCTTT
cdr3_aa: CASSVFDRNAEAFF

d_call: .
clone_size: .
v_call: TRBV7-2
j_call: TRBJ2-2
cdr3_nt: TGTGCCAGCAGCTTAGTAGTGGGGAACACCGGGGAGCTGTTTTTT
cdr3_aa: CASSLVVGNTGELFF

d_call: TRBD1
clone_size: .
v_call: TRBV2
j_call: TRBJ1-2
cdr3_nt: TGTGCCAGCAGTGAGGGACAGAACTATGGCTACACCTTC
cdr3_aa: CASSEGQNYGYTF

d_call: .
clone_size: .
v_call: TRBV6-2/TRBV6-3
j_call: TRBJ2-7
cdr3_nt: TGTGCCAGCAGTTACGGGGTGGGGGATCGGTACGAGCAGTACTTC
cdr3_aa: CASSYGVGDRYEQYF

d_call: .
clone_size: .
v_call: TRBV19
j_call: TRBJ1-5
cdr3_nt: TGTGCCAGTAGTACCCTTCCTGGAAGGGCATATAGCAATCAGCCCCAGCATTTT
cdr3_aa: CASSTLPGRAYSNQPQHF